These 11 T cell receptor beta chains share one sample of origin, sequenced in a study of beta chain features in type 1 diabetes. Expressed TCRB transcripts were sequenced because the isolated RNA had all been reverse transcribed beforehand. Using immunoSEQ multiplex PCR, the repertoire was profiled, and TCRdb retains in-frame clones only, with some absent. In the table there are more than 150,000 clones, over 8.5% of which are singletons. The specimen sequenced was central memory CD4+ T cells from blood. The source is a young man in good health.

The chain employs TRBV6-6 and TRBJ1-5; a weak D match, TRBD1 (5 bases). V shed 2 bases and J shed 6 bases, with 8 bases lying between them. CDR1 MNHNY and CDR2 SVGAGI come from the germline V gene (reference sequence). The CDR3 extends over 13 amino acids. DNA of the CDR3: TGTGCCAGCAGTTACAGGGGTGGTCAGCCCCAGCATTTT. This encodes CASSYRGGQPQHF.

The rearrangement joins TRBV4-3 to TRBJ2-5; 8 nucleotides align to TRBD1. Germline-derived CDR1 and CDR2 are LGHNA and YSLEER. Germline trimming cut 0 bases from V and 5 bases from J; bases unmatched to any gene: 8. There are 16 residues in the CDR3. CDR3 in amino acids: CASSQDVPGGLETQYF. CDR3 nucleotide sequence: TGCGCCAGCAGCCAAGATGTCCCAGGGGGCTTGGAGACCCAGTACTTC.

The chain couples TRBV6-1 to TRBJ1-2; 7 bases align to TRBD1. The ends lost 3 bases at V and 6 bases at J; junction bases unmatched: 4. The CDR3 contains 13 residues. Per the germline V gene, CDR1 is MNHNS and CDR2 is SASEGT. CDR3 residues: CASSDSTGNGYTF. The CDR3 DNA is TGTGCCAGCAGTGACTCGACAGGGAATGGCTACACCTTC.

This clone has a handful of counts. The gene calls are TRBV9 and TRBJ2-7; TRBD2 aligns across 8 bases. CDR1 SGDLS and CDR2 YYNGEE come from the germline V gene. V shed 4 bases and J 3 bases; nucleotides not matched to a gene: 9. CDR3 length: 15 residues. The CDR3 sequence: CASSSGGAYGYEQYF. CDR3 DNA sequence: TGTGCCAGCAGCTCCGGGGGGGCGTATGGCTACGAGCAGTACTTC.

The chain carries TRBV9 and TRBJ2-5; D remains ambiguous. Germline V gives CDR1 SGDLS, CDR2 YYNGEE. The ends were cut back, 2 bases at V and 5 bases at J, with 13 bases in the middle. The CDR3 sequence is 14 residues long. CDR3 coding DNA: TGTGCCAGCAGCGTCACTACCAGTGGTGAGACCCAGTACTTC. Amino acids: CASSVTTSGETQYF.

CDR3 amino acids: CASSSVSGTTNTGELFF. The CDR3 bases are TGTGCCAGCAGCTCAGTTTCCGGGACAACGAACACCGGGGAGCTGTTTTTT. The chain joins TRBV5-5 to TRBJ2-2, with a weak D call TRBD1 (6 bases). CDR1 SGHKS and CDR2 YYEKEE come from the germline V gene (reference sequence). This CDR3 is built from 17 residues. Trimming took 3 bases from V and 0 from J, leaving 15 bases between them.

The rearrangement uses TRBV5-5 and TRBJ2-5; D is possibly TRBD1 (5 bases). Germline V gene data show CDR1 as SGHKS and CDR2 as YYEKEE (reference sequence). V was clipped by 4 bases and J by 4 bases, with 17 bases between them. CDR3 length equals 15 residues. The CDR3 bases are TGTGCCAGCAGCCCTCGCAGGGAATCTCCAGAGACCCAGTACTTC. Its protein is CASSPRRESPETQYF.

V usage is TRBV20-1 and J usage is TRBJ2-7; D could derive from TRBD1 or TRBD2 (5 bases each). This CDR3 is built from 11 residues. Germline assignment: CDR1 DFQATT and CDR2 SNEGSKA (reference sequence). The V gene lost 6 bases and the J gene lost 6 bases, with 12 bases spanning the gap. CDR3 protein: CSALRGSEQYF. CDR3 coding DNA: TGCAGTGCGCTCCGGGGCAGCGAGCAGTACTTC.

The V and J genes are TRBV7-2 and TRBJ1-2; D gene uncertain. Germline lookup yields CDR1 SGHTA and CDR2 FQGNSA. V lost 5 bases and J lost 7, with 17 bases in between. The CDR3 has 14 amino acids. In DNA, the CDR3 is TGTGCCAGCAGCCTGGACGGATCCTCGGGTGGCTACACCTTC. Protein sequence: CASSLDGSSGGYTF.

This clone appeared many times. J is TRBJ1-1 and V is TRBV10-3; the D gene is possibly TRBD1 (6 bases). The germline CDR1 and CDR2 sequences are ENHRY and SYGVKD. The ends were cut back, 5 bases at V and 10 bases at J, with 14 bases in the middle. The CDR3 is 12 residues long. CDR3 residues: CAISSTTGTAFF. The CDR3 nucleotides are TGTGCCATCAGTTCCACAACAGGGACAGCTTTCTTT.

This clone turned up a few times. J is TRBJ2-1 and V is TRBV7-9; D not certain. Germline V gene sequence: CDR1 SEHNR, CDR2 FQNEAQ (reference sequence). The V end was cut by 3 bases, the J end by 12 bases, with 9 bases between. The CDR3 has 11 residues. The CDR3 protein is CASSLDWWQFF. CDR3 nucleotides: TGTGCCAGCAGCTTGGATTGGTGGCAGTTCTTC.